This T cell receptor beta chain was recovered during a study of blood T cell repertoires in COVID-19. About the study: COVID-19 samples, acute and convalescent, were from the United States, Italy and Spain.

Methods used by the authors: Researchers report that nucleated cell counts were estimated from reference gene primer amplification. Using immunoSEQ multiplex PCR, the repertoire was profiled, and TCRdb retains in-frame clones only, with some absent. V and J calls plus clone size are reproduced from that table; the DNA served to infer D and trimming. The sample shows 250,000 or so clones, roughly 82% of them seen only once. The count of this clone is one. The receptor's source is a man aged 35 to 55 who had recovered from COVID-19. Material: peripheral blood.

The CDR3 here is CASSESWTVYNEQFF. CDR3 nucleotides: TGTGCCAGCAGTGAATCTTGGACAGTCTACAATGAGCAGTTCTTC. The V gene is TRBV2, the J gene TRBJ2-1; D possibly corresponds to TRBD1 (6 bases). The CDR3 contains 15 residues. The germline V gene has CDR1 SNHLY and CDR2 FYNNEI. Trimming took off 2 bases at V and 3 bases at J, with 11 bases between the two ends.